This TCR beta chain was observed in a study of identifying expanded T cells in peripheral blood (dated 2019 in TCRdb). Context from the whole study: Technical replicates were generated by sequencing separate aliquots of the same genomic DNA pool, and four replicates were compared pairwise. What the study reported, not specific to this receptor: The binomial model flagged approximately 1.3 differentially abundant clones between technical replicates but approximately 15 over two weeks and 19 to 20 over around four weeks. It was expected by the authors that biological variance in healthy repertoires might increase further over much longer intervals, such as months to years. The beta-binomial model significantly reduced the number of clones called differentially abundant and the false-positive rate across all healthy-donor time intervals. Across all healthy donors, variance in clone template counts between approximately 2-week samples was found to increase significantly with total template count.

In regard to this clone: The target of this receptor is not known. Base quality data are lacking; no much larger clone is found one base away.

No immune events such as infections were documented for the healthy donors during the collection period. Healthy-donor blood repertoires served as a training cohort to calibrate time-dependent variance in a beta-binomial model of T-cell clone differential abundance. The training cohort was composed of roughly ten healthy donors, 3 female and 7 male. On average the donors were around 45 years old, and their ages spanned roughly 29 to 70 years. Obtained from a commercial supplier, whole blood was collected from each healthy donor at three time points set around 2 weeks apart. Genomic DNA was extracted from unsorted whole blood for immunosequencing. The immunoSEQ Assay, which relies on bias-controlled multiplex PCR amplification of genomic DNA, was used to profile TCRbeta CDR3 regions. Turning to the authors' computational methods: The absolute abundance of each unique TCRbeta CDR3 region was quantified after sequences were collapsed and filtered. Differential abundance was assessed using a binomial (Fisher-equivalent) model and a beta-binomial model in which time-dependent variance fitted from healthy donors was added. Clones with fewer than 5 combined templates were removed, and a clone was called differentially abundant if the clone's Benjamini-Hochberg FDR was below 0.01. Beta-binomial variance was modeled as a function of total template count across the two samples using the form v = (b*log(k)+a)^2. Imported from immuneACCESS, the table was reduced by TCRdb to in-frame sequences with V and J called. These copies leave out some clones; in studies compared against another copy, an unresolved V gene accounts for under half, and the cause of the remainder is not known. Clonal size and the V and J genes are those of that table, whereas D and trimming came from the DNA. Here the sample has 97,000 or so clones; approximately 90% occur a single time. 12% to 15% of the sample belongs to the ten largest clones.

Sequencing was done on a sample of blood. The receptor was isolated from a person aged 18 to 75 in good health.

The DNA sequence is TGTGCCTGGAGTACCCCAGGGGGATATAATTCACCCCTCCACTTT. Translated, it reads CAWSTPGGYNSPLHF. This chain joins TRBV30 to TRBJ1-6, and 7 junction bases match TRBD1. CDR1 and CDR2, per the germline V gene (reference sequence), are GTSNPN and SVGIG. Taken from cysteine to phenylalanine, the CDR3 has 15 residues. The retained sequence is limited to the CDR3, 45 bases, with the frame set at the first base. The germline V end is reduced by 2 bases and the J end by 4 bases; junction bases left unmatched: 5.